This entry describes one T cell receptor (beta chain). Antigen specificity is unknown. V gave up 1 base and J gave up 2 bases, with 9 bases separating them. The CDR3 is 14 amino acids. The germline V gene encodes CDR1 SGHAT and CDR2 FQNNGV. The data were taken from a study of cytomegalovirus exposure and HLA in healthy donors. The overall study: A preliminary data release comprised tens of millions of unique TCRs obtained from HLA-typed donors.

Study observations and caveats: Among CMV-associated TCR beta chains, most appeared HLA-restricted in a later analysis. A list of 150 to 200 TCR beta chains associated with cytomegalovirus was given. Reportedly, HLA-A and HLA-B alleles of most subjects were accurately predicted from TCR beta.

Amplification used 60 Vbeta primers and 13 Jbeta primers. The method was immunoSEQ multiplex PCR; TCRdb's version includes in-frame clones alone and lacks a portion of them. This repertoire shows 150,000 to 170,000 clones, 70% to 80% found once; its top ten account for around 3.6%. The chain has TRBV11-2 and TRBJ2-7; D gene ambiguous. The clonotype was recovered from a woman between 40 and 55 years old in good health and CMV-seronegative. The sample comprised PBMCs. The CDR3 nucleotides read TGTGCCAGCAGCTTAGGTTTGGCCCCCTACGAGCAGTACTTC. It is translated as CASSLGLAPYEQYF.